The rows below give T cell receptor beta chains drawn from one sample of a study of regulatory T cells in long-lasting Graves disease. A single record per CDR3 protein comes from TCRdb applying MiXCR to the multiplex PCR reads. Of 300,000 to 400,000 distinct CDR3 sequences in the sample, around 15% were seen once. The sample was also reused in another study, on T cells in Graves' hyperthyroidism and ophthalmopathy.

The sequenced sample was peripheral blood mononuclear cells (PBMCs), obtained at new diagnosis, from a patient treated with antithyroid drugs. The receptors originated from a middle-aged man with Graves disease. Each CDR3 is given with its conserved first and last residue. A D gene is named only where the DNA matches it firmly. Clone size, where shown, is once, few, many, or a class for clones that have expanded.

>TRBV18|few|TRBJ1-2|TRBD1
CASSPLGQGDYGYTF
TGTGCCAGCTCACCCCTCGGACAGGGCGACTATGGCTACACCTTC
>TRBV27|few|TRBJ2-1|-
CASSAFSGQISYNEQFF
TGTGCCAGCAGTGCCTTTTCGGGCCAGATCTCCTACAATGAGCAGTTCTTC
>TRBV7-9|many|TRBJ2-5|TRBD1
CASSFPGGGETQYF
TGTGCCAGCAGCTTTCCAGGGGGCGGAGAGACCCAGTACTTC
>TRBV5-1|many|TRBJ2-7|-
CASSVQDGGSYEQYF
TGCGCCAGCAGCGTGCAGGACGGTGGCTCCTACGAGCAGTACTTC
>TRBV28|few|TRBJ1-4|-
CASSSPGQLFF
TGTGCCAGCAGTTCGCCGGGACAACTGTTTTTT
>TRBV5-1|many|TRBJ1-5|-
CASSLGFGASNQPQHF
TGCGCCAGCAGCTTGGGATTTGGAGCCAGCAATCAGCCCCAGCATTTT
>TRBV7-8|many|TRBJ2-3|TRBD2
CASSFKPGLAGTDTQYF
TGTGCCAGCAGCTTTAAACCGGGACTAGCGGGCACAGATACGCAGTATTTT
>TRBV20-1|-|TRBJ2-7|-
CSAREGPGRGHYEQYF
TGCAGTGCTAGAGAGGGCCCCGGGCGGGGGCACTACGAGCAGTACTTC
>TRBV12-3/TRBV12-4|many|TRBJ2-1|-
CASSLAIDTFSYNEQFF
TGTGCCAGCAGTTTAGCGATCGACACTTTCTCCTACAATGAGCAGTTCTTC
>TRBV6-1|many|TRBJ2-5|TRBD2
CATYLAGAQETQYF
TGTGCCACATATCTAGCGGGGGCACAAGAGACCCAGTACTTC
>TRBV7-2|-|TRBJ2-3|-
CASSAVIADTQYF
TGTGCCAGCAGCGCCGTAATAGCGGATACGCAGTATTTT
>TRBV6-1|-|TRBJ2-7|TRBD1
CASQDRGTFEQYF
TGTGCCAGCCAGGACAGGGGGACCTTCGAGCAGTACTTC
>TRBV28|-|TRBJ2-7|TRBD1
CASTAPGTGSYEQYF
TGTGCCAGCACCGCACCCGGGACAGGGTCCTACGAGCAGTACTTC
>TRBV2|many|TRBJ1-5|-
CASSEIRGQPQHF
TGTGCCAGCAGTGAAATTAGGGGCCAGCCCCAGCATTTT
>TRBV2|-|TRBJ1-4|-
CASSPTLSNEKLFF
TGTGCCAGCAGCCCCACACTGAGTAATGAAAAACTGTTTTTT
>TRBV7-7|-|TRBJ2-1|-
CAGSLAASSYNEQFF
TGTGCCGGCAGCTTAGCGGCCAGCTCCTACAATGAGCAGTTCTTC
>TRBV5-4|many|TRBJ1-4|TRBD1
CASSRDSATNEKLFF
TGTGCCAGCAGCCGGGACAGTGCAACTAATGAAAAACTGTTTTTT
>TRBV6-1|-|TRBJ2-6|-
CASSEMDYSLSANVLTF
TGTGCCAGCAGTGAAATGGACTACTCTCTCTCGGCCAACGTCCTGACTTTC
>TRBV28|few|TRBJ1-3|-
CDSSSGNTIYF
TGTGATTCAAGCTCTGGAAACACCATATATTTT
>TRBV30|many|TRBJ1-4|-
CAWNPQANEKLFF
TGTGCCTGGAACCCGCAGGCTAATGAAAAACTGTTTTTT
>TRBV28|many|TRBJ1-5|-
CASRTSGPQHF
TGTGCCAGCAGGACCAGCGGGCCCCAGCATTTT
>TRBV5-1|many|TRBJ2-3|-
CASSLRQTSNTDTQYF
TGTGCCAGCAGCCTCCGACAGACCTCTAACACAGATACGCAGTATTTT
>TRBV20-1|few|TRBJ1-5|TRBD1
CSALGDSDQPQHF
TGCAGTGCTTTGGGGGACAGTGATCAGCCCCAGCATTTT
>TRBV18|few|TRBJ2-2|-
CVSSFPRTANTGELFF
TGTGTCAGCTCATTCCCGCGGACCGCGAACACCGGGGAGCTGTTTTTT
>TRBV11-2|many|TRBJ2-2|TRBD1
CASSLRTGGELFF
TGTGCCAGCAGCTTACGGACAGGAGGGGAGCTGTTTTTT
>TRBV28|-|TRBJ2-1|-
CASSFQAGGQFF
TGTGCCAGCAGTTTCCAAGCGGGTGGGCAGTTCTTC
>TRBV2|many|TRBJ1-2|-
CASSEPGYGYTF
TGTGCCAGCAGTGAACCCGGCTATGGCTACACCTTC
>TRBV14|-|TRBJ2-7|-
CASSLLVGDSYEQYF
TGTGCCAGCAGTCTACTAGTGGGGGACTCCTACGAGCAGTACTTC
>TRBV20-1|few|TRBJ1-1|TRBD1
CSAKGRGPEAFF
TGCAGTGCTAAGGGCAGGGGGCCTGAAGCTTTCTTT
>TRBV7-3|many|TRBJ2-3|TRBD2
CASSFLAGGTDTQYF
TGTGCCAGCAGCTTCCTAGCGGGGGGGACAGATACGCAGTATTTT
>TRBV10-2|few|TRBJ2-2|TRBD1
CASRGGQGDTGELFF
TGCGCCAGCAGAGGCGGGCAGGGGGACACCGGGGAGCTGTTTTTT
>TRBV6-2/TRBV6-3|-|TRBJ1-6|-
CASSYSANNSPLHF
TGTGCCAGCAGTTACTCGGCCAATAATTCACCCCTCCACTTT
>TRBV11-2|many|TRBJ2-7|-
CASSYEPVYEQYF
TGTGCCAGCAGCTATGAACCGGTTTACGAGCAGTACTTC
>TRBV27|-|TRBJ2-1|TRBD2
CASSLSSGGRLNEQFF
TGTGCCAGCAGTTTATCTAGCGGGGGGCGTCTGAATGAGCAGTTCTTC
>TRBV7-3|few|TRBJ2-1|-
CASSLTGPPYNEQFF
TGTGCCAGCAGCTTAACGGGACCCCCATACAATGAGCAGTTCTTC
>TRBV15|-|TRBJ1-3|-
CATSRGSGDAGNTIYF
TGTGCCACCAGCAGAGGTTCGGGGGATGCTGGAAACACCATATATTTT
>TRBV7-8|-|TRBJ1-5|-
CASSLAGPRDQPQHF
TGTGCCAGCAGCTTAGCCGGACCTAGGGATCAGCCCCAGCATTTT
>TRBV19|few|TRBJ1-5|-
CASSLQADRFIINQPQHF
TGTGCCAGTAGTCTCCAGGCGGACAGATTTATTATCAATCAGCCCCAGCATTTT
>TRBV6-2/TRBV6-3|once|TRBJ1-1|-
CASSGQRGEAFF
TGTGCCAGCAGTGGACAGAGGGGGGAAGCTTTCTTT
>TRBV7-3|-|TRBJ2-1|-
CASSLRPGVSSYNEQFF
TGTGCCAGCAGCTTACGTCCCGGGGTTAGCTCCTACAATGAGCAGTTCTTC
>TRBV7-9|many|TRBJ2-2|TRBD1
CASRLTGGSAGELFF
TGTGCCAGCAGACTGACAGGGGGTAGCGCCGGGGAGCTGTTTTTT
>TRBV12-3/TRBV12-4|many|TRBJ1-4|TRBD1
CASSLDRGQGKLFF
TGTGCCAGCAGTTTGGACAGGGGGCAGGGGAAACTGTTTTTT
>TRBV12-3/TRBV12-4|many|TRBJ2-4|TRBD2
CASSVRGGQGENIQYF
TGTGCCAGCAGTGTCCGGGGGGGGCAAGGTGAAAACATTCAGTACTTC
>TRBV28|-|TRBJ2-1|TRBD1
CASSSASGQGGGRIQFF
TGTGCCAGCAGTTCAGCCTCGGGACAGGGTGGTGGAAGAATCCAGTTCTTC
>TRBV30|-|TRBJ1-1|TRBD1
CAWSGDRNHEALF
TGTGCCTGGAGTGGGGACAGAAACCATGAAGCTCTCTTT
>TRBV5-1|many|TRBJ2-7|TRBD1
CASSSNNMPGTGDVKYRQYF
TGCGCCAGCAGCTCTAATAATATGCCCGGGACAGGGGATGTGAAGTATCGGCAGTACTTC
>TRBV12-5|few|TRBJ2-1|-
CASGLGTTREQFF
TGTGCTAGTGGTTTGGGGACGACCAGGGAGCAGTTCTTC
>TRBV18|many|TRBJ2-7|-
CASSRTTGTYEQYF
TGTGCCAGCTCACGGACGACAGGCACCTACGAGCAGTACTTC
>TRBV20-1|many|TRBJ2-5|TRBD1
CSAIQGQETQYF
TGCAGTGCTATACAGGGGCAAGAGACCCAGTACTTC
>TRBV5-1|many|TRBJ2-1|TRBD1
CASSLSGTGSSYNEQFF
TGCGCCAGCAGCTTATCCGGGACAGGGAGCTCCTACAATGAGCAGTTCTTC
>TRBV30|many|TRBJ1-2|-
CAWSVLGRGYTF
TGTGCCTGGAGTGTACTAGGGCGTGGCTACACCTTC
>TRBV20-1|many|TRBJ2-1|-
CSASSSYNEQFF
TGCAGTGCTAGTAGCTCCTACAATGAGCAGTTCTTC
>TRBV12-3/TRBV12-4|many|TRBJ2-3|TRBD2
CASSASGASADTQYF
TGTGCCAGCAGTGCTAGCGGGGCAAGTGCAGATACGCAGTATTTT
>TRBV29-1|-|TRBJ2-2|-
CSVIRLNTGELFF
TGCAGCGTAATCCGGTTGAACACCGGGGAGCTGTTTTTT
>TRBV24-1|many|TRBJ2-1|-
CATSGMAARNEQFF
TGTGCCACCAGTGGAATGGCGGCACGCAATGAGCAGTTCTTC
>TRBV20-1|many|TRBJ2-5|-
CSAGRNSQETQYF
TGCAGTGCAGGAAGGAATTCCCAAGAGACCCAGTACTTC